Listed below are T cell receptor beta chains from one sample, sequenced in a study of low-dose radiotherapy and immunotherapy resistance in tumors. TCRdb reprocessed the reads via MiXCR and lists one record per CDR3 protein. The table shows under 90,000 distinct CDR3 sequences, with 15% to 20% occurring only once. The sample consisted of PBMCs, taken before treatment. The receptors were sampled from a male donor with prostate cancer. The CDR3 runs from the conserved cysteine through the conserved F or W. A D gene is named only where the DNA matches it firmly. The size field reads once, few, many or a size class.

clone size,V gene,CDR3 length,D gene,J gene,CDR3 DNA,CDR3 protein
many,TRBV5-1,16,TRBD1,TRBJ2-3,TGCGCCAGCAGTTATAAGACAGGGGGCGCGTCCGATACGCAGTATTTT,CASSYKTGGASDTQYF
many,TRBV19,17,TRBD1,TRBJ2-4,TGTGCCAGTAGTAGGACAGGGAGCGGGTTCGCCAAAAACATTCAGTACTTC,CASSRTGSGFAKNIQYF
many,TRBV7-9,13,NA,TRBJ2-7,TGTGCCAGCAGCTTAGCTGGTAACTACGAGCAGTACTTC,CASSLAGNYEQYF
many,TRBV20-1,14,NA,TRBJ2-1,TGCAGTGCTCAAGGATGGGGGGCTAGTTATGAGCAGTTCTTC,CSAQGWGASYEQFF
many,TRBV20-1,13,NA,TRBJ2-1,TGCAGTGCAACCGAAATAGGCCGGCATGAGCAGTTCTTC,CSATEIGRHEQFF
many,TRBV6-2/TRBV6-3,15,TRBD1,TRBJ1-2,TGTGCCAGCATCGAAACCGGGACAGGGCCCTATGGCTACACCTTC,CASIETGTGPYGYTF
many,TRBV6-4,14,NA,TRBJ2-1,TGTGCCAGCAGTGACCCACACAGGAGGGGTCGGCAGTTCTTC,CASSDPHRRGRQFF
many,TRBV12-3/TRBV12-4,14,NA,TRBJ2-3,TGTGCCAGCAGTTGGGGGGTTGGCACAGATACGCAGTATTTT,CASSWGVGTDTQYF
many,TRBV3-1,15,NA,TRBJ2-7,TGTGCCAGCAGCCAAGTGGTGGGGCGCCCCTACGAGCAGTACTTC,CASSQVVGRPYEQYF
many,TRBV20-1,13,NA,TRBJ2-3,TGCAGTGCCAGGAAGGAAGGGACTCCTACGCAGTATTTT,CSARKEGTPTQYF
many,TRBV5-1,15,NA,TRBJ1-2,TGCGCCAGCAGCTTACCGGGACGCAGAAACTATGGCTACACCTTC,CASSLPGRRNYGYTF
many,TRBV10-3,13,NA,TRBJ2-2,TGTGCCATCAGTGGGGGCAATCATAGGGAGCTGTTTTTT,CAISGGNHRELFF